Listed below are T cell receptor beta chains from one sample, sequenced in a study of early T cells in non-severe SARS-CoV-2 infection. Each CDR3 protein gets one entry after TCRdb re-called the 5' RACE reads with MiXCR. The table includes tens of thousands of distinct CDR3 sequences, about 9.1% detected once. Sequenced input: whole blood. The receptor source for this set is an adult who was a healthcare worker with PCR-confirmed SARS-CoV-2 infection or an uninfected control (not recorded which). CDR3s include the opening cysteine and the closing phenylalanine or tryptophan. The order of the fields is clone size, J gene, V gene, D gene, CDR3 DNA, CDR3 protein. The D gene is left open where the match is weak. Only some rows state a clone size, as once, few, many or a class for expanded clones.

clone size: many
J gene: TRBJ2-5
V gene: TRBV5-1
D gene: TRBD1
CDR3 DNA: TGCGCCAGCAGAGGAACCGGGACAGGACGTGAGACCCAGTACTTC
CDR3 protein: CASRGTGTGRETQYF

clone size: many
J gene: TRBJ2-7
V gene: TRBV20-1
D gene: .
CDR3 DNA: TGCAGTGCCCCATTCAGGAGGACAGACTCCTACGAGCAGTACTTC
CDR3 protein: CSAPFRRTDSYEQYF

clone size: few
J gene: TRBJ2-3
V gene: TRBV29-1
D gene: .
CDR3 DNA: TGCAGCGTTGTACCCCGGGAGCACACAGATACGCAGTATTTT
CDR3 protein: CSVVPREHTDTQYF

clone size: many
J gene: TRBJ2-3
V gene: TRBV9
D gene: TRBD1
CDR3 DNA: TGTGCCAGCAGCGTAGCGGCAGGGGGCGGGGGCACAGATACGCAGTATTTT
CDR3 protein: CASSVAAGGGGTDTQYF

clone size: many
J gene: TRBJ2-7
V gene: TRBV5-1
D gene: .
CDR3 DNA: TGCGCCAGCAGCTTGGCTGGTTACTCCTACGAGCAGTACTTC
CDR3 protein: CASSLAGYSYEQYF

clone size: many
J gene: TRBJ1-5
V gene: TRBV20-1
D gene: TRBD1
CDR3 DNA: TGCAGTGCTGATCCGGGACAGATAAATCAGCCCCAGCATTTT
CDR3 protein: CSADPGQINQPQHF

clone size: many
J gene: TRBJ2-2
V gene: TRBV19
D gene: .
CDR3 DNA: TGTGCCAGTAGTATACGGGGGGCAAGGATCACCGGGGAGCTGTTTTTT
CDR3 protein: CASSIRGARITGELFF

clone size: many
J gene: TRBJ2-2
V gene: TRBV5-4
D gene: .
CDR3 DNA: TGTGCCAGCAGCTTACCCAGAGGGGACACCGGGGAGCTGTTTTTT
CDR3 protein: CASSLPRGDTGELFF

clone size: few
J gene: TRBJ2-1
V gene: TRBV12-3/TRBV12-4
D gene: .
CDR3 DNA: TGTGCCAGCAGTCGCCCTACTAGAACCTTTCCCAATGAGCAGTTCTTC
CDR3 protein: CASSRPTRTFPNEQFF

clone size: .
J gene: TRBJ2-1
V gene: TRBV18
D gene: .
CDR3 DNA: TGTGCCAGCTCACCAATAGAAGTCAATGAGCAGTTCTTC
CDR3 protein: CASSPIEVNEQFF

clone size: many
J gene: TRBJ2-2
V gene: TRBV6-5
D gene: TRBD2
CDR3 DNA: TGTACGGAGGGACTAGTGCGTCACGGGGAGCTGTTTTTT
CDR3 protein: CTEGLVRHGELFF

clone size: few
J gene: TRBJ2-3
V gene: TRBV6-5
D gene: TRBD1
CDR3 DNA: TGTGCCAGCAGTTACTCGGGACAGGGGGCGCAGTATTTT
CDR3 protein: CASSYSGQGAQYF

clone size: many
J gene: TRBJ1-2
V gene: TRBV5-4
D gene: .
CDR3 DNA: TGTGCCAGCAGCTTGGCGGGATTTAACTATGGCTACACCTTC
CDR3 protein: CASSLAGFNYGYTF

clone size: few
J gene: TRBJ1-2
V gene: TRBV5-6
D gene: .
CDR3 DNA: TGTGCCAGCAGCTTGGCCGGGGCCCCTGGTGGCTACACCTTC
CDR3 protein: CASSLAGAPGGYTF

clone size: few
J gene: TRBJ1-1
V gene: TRBV27
D gene: .
CDR3 DNA: TGTGCCAGCAGTTTTCTGTCGGGAAACACTGAAGCTTTCTTT
CDR3 protein: CASSFLSGNTEAFF

clone size: .
J gene: TRBJ1-1
V gene: TRBV9
D gene: .
CDR3 DNA: TGTGCCAGCAGCGTAGTGACTGGGTTGAACACTGAAGCTTTCTTT
CDR3 protein: CASSVVTGLNTEAFF

clone size: many
J gene: TRBJ2-7
V gene: TRBV7-2
D gene: .
CDR3 DNA: TGTGCCAGCAGCTTAGACGTCAGCCCTGTTCCCTACGAGCAGTACTTC
CDR3 protein: CASSLDVSPVPYEQYF

clone size: .
J gene: TRBJ2-3
V gene: TRBV20-1
D gene: .
CDR3 DNA: TGCAGTGCTAGAACGGCGGATCTTTGGGATACGCAGTATTTT
CDR3 protein: CSARTADLWDTQYF

clone size: .
J gene: TRBJ2-7
V gene: TRBV7-9
D gene: .
CDR3 DNA: TGTGCCAGCAGCTTGGAAAGAAACCCCCACTACGAGCAGTACTTC
CDR3 protein: CASSLERNPHYEQYF

clone size: many
J gene: TRBJ1-5
V gene: TRBV20-1
D gene: .
CDR3 DNA: TGCAGTGCTAGAGATGCGGGCCAGGGGAGACATCAGCCCCAGCATTTT
CDR3 protein: CSARDAGQGRHQPQHF

clone size: many
J gene: TRBJ1-5
V gene: TRBV12-3/TRBV12-4
D gene: .
CDR3 DNA: TGTGCCAGCAGTTTAGGGTCTTTGAATCAGCCCCAGCATTTT
CDR3 protein: CASSLGSLNQPQHF

clone size: many
J gene: TRBJ2-7
V gene: TRBV5-1
D gene: .
CDR3 DNA: TGCGCCAGCAGCGTGGGACCGGACTACGAGCAGTACTTC
CDR3 protein: CASSVGPDYEQYF

clone size: many
J gene: TRBJ2-3
V gene: TRBV6-5
D gene: .
CDR3 DNA: TGTGCCAGCAGTTACTCCCAGCGGGTCACAGATACGCAGTATTTT
CDR3 protein: CASSYSQRVTDTQYF

clone size: .
J gene: TRBJ2-5
V gene: TRBV10-2
D gene: TRBD1
CDR3 DNA: TGCGCCAGCAGTCCGTACCGTCAGGGGGAGGAGACCCAGTACTTC
CDR3 protein: CASSPYRQGEETQYF

clone size: .
J gene: TRBJ2-7
V gene: TRBV7-8
D gene: .
CDR3 DNA: TGTGCCAGCAGCTCCCAGAGGGGCGGTTACTATGAGCAGTACTTC
CDR3 protein: CASSSQRGGYYEQYF

clone size: many
J gene: TRBJ2-7
V gene: TRBV30
D gene: TRBD1
CDR3 DNA: TGTGCCTGGGGGACAGGGAGAGAGCAGTACTTC
CDR3 protein: CAWGTGREQYF

clone size: many
J gene: TRBJ1-1
V gene: TRBV7-3
D gene: TRBD1
CDR3 DNA: TGTGCCAGCAGCTCCGGACAGGTTGGTAAGGATGAAGCTTTCTTT
CDR3 protein: CASSSGQVGKDEAFF

clone size: few
J gene: TRBJ1-5
V gene: TRBV29-1
D gene: .
CDR3 DNA: TGCAGCGTTGCGGGGGGGGTCTCCAATCAGCCCCAGCATTTT
CDR3 protein: CSVAGGVSNQPQHF

clone size: once
J gene: TRBJ1-1
V gene: TRBV30
D gene: .
CDR3 DNA: TGTGCCTGGAGGGCAGGGCGCTTGAACACTGAAGCTTTCTTT
CDR3 protein: CAWRAGRLNTEAFF

clone size: many
J gene: TRBJ1-5
V gene: TRBV18
D gene: .
CDR3 DNA: TGTGCCAGCTCACCCGGTTCCGGCGGGAATCAGCCCCAGCATTTT
CDR3 protein: CASSPGSGGNQPQHF

clone size: .
J gene: TRBJ2-7
V gene: TRBV20-1
D gene: .
CDR3 DNA: TGCAGTGCTGCGCGCCAGGGACCACCCTACGAGCAGTACTTC
CDR3 protein: CSAARQGPPYEQYF

clone size: many
J gene: TRBJ1-2
V gene: TRBV29-1
D gene: .
CDR3 DNA: TGCAGCGTGGACGGACAGAACTATGGCTACACCTTC
CDR3 protein: CSVDGQNYGYTF

clone size: many
J gene: TRBJ2-7
V gene: TRBV15
D gene: .
CDR3 DNA: TGTGCCACCAGCATCCCCCCCTCCCGACAGTACTACGAGCAGTACTTC
CDR3 protein: CATSIPPSRQYYEQYF

clone size: many
J gene: TRBJ2-7
V gene: TRBV4-1
D gene: .
CDR3 DNA: TGCGCCAGCAGCCACACCGTGGATGAAGCGAATTCCTCCTACGAGCAGTACTTC
CDR3 protein: CASSHTVDEANSSYEQYF

clone size: many
J gene: TRBJ2-1
V gene: TRBV6-2/TRBV6-3
D gene: .
CDR3 DNA: TGTGCCAGCAGCCAGACGGAGAGCGTCAGTGAGCAGTTCTTC
CDR3 protein: CASSQTESVSEQFF

clone size: many
J gene: TRBJ1-2
V gene: TRBV6-6
D gene: .
CDR3 DNA: TGTGCCAGCAGTTACTCGACCCGTAACTATGGCTACACCTTC
CDR3 protein: CASSYSTRNYGYTF

clone size: .
J gene: TRBJ2-3
V gene: TRBV27
D gene: TRBD2
CDR3 DNA: TGTGCCAGCAGTTTATCGTCACCGGGACTAGCTTCAGATACGCAGTATTTT
CDR3 protein: CASSLSSPGLASDTQYF

clone size: many
J gene: TRBJ2-3
V gene: TRBV7-3
D gene: .
CDR3 DNA: TGTGCCAGCAGTCTACAGGGCGGATATAATACAGATACGCAGTATTTT
CDR3 protein: CASSLQGGYNTDTQYF

clone size: many
J gene: TRBJ2-4
V gene: TRBV20-1
D gene: .
CDR3 DNA: TGCAGTGCTAAGTTGGCAGGGTGGGCCAAAAACATTCAGTACTTC
CDR3 protein: CSAKLAGWAKNIQYF

clone size: many
J gene: TRBJ2-3
V gene: TRBV29-1
D gene: .
CDR3 DNA: TGCAGCGTTGAAGTGCTGGGGACAGATACGCAGTATTTT
CDR3 protein: CSVEVLGTDTQYF

clone size: .
J gene: TRBJ2-3
V gene: TRBV5-1
D gene: TRBD1
CDR3 DNA: TGCGCCAGCAGCTTGGACAGGGGGCGAAATACGCAGTATTTT
CDR3 protein: CASSLDRGRNTQYF

clone size: many
J gene: TRBJ2-4
V gene: TRBV2
D gene: TRBD1
CDR3 DNA: TGTGCCAGCAGTCTTCCCTTACCGGGACAGGGGGCAGACATTCAGTACTTC
CDR3 protein: CASSLPLPGQGADIQYF

clone size: many
J gene: TRBJ1-1
V gene: TRBV7-9
D gene: .
CDR3 DNA: TGTGCCAGCAGCGTTCAAGATACCGCTTTCTTT
CDR3 protein: CASSVQDTAFF

clone size: few
J gene: TRBJ2-5
V gene: TRBV7-2
D gene: .
CDR3 DNA: TGTGCCAGCAGCTTAGATAGGACTACCCTATACCAAGAGACCCAGTACTTC
CDR3 protein: CASSLDRTTLYQETQYF

clone size: .
J gene: TRBJ1-1
V gene: TRBV6-4
D gene: TRBD1
CDR3 DNA: TGTGCCAGCAGCCTGGACAGGGCAACTGAAGCTTTCTTT
CDR3 protein: CASSLDRATEAFF

clone size: many
J gene: TRBJ2-3
V gene: TRBV10-1
D gene: .
CDR3 DNA: TGCGCCAGCAGTGAGACGACAGGAGGGACCACAGATACGCAGTATTTT
CDR3 protein: CASSETTGGTTDTQYF